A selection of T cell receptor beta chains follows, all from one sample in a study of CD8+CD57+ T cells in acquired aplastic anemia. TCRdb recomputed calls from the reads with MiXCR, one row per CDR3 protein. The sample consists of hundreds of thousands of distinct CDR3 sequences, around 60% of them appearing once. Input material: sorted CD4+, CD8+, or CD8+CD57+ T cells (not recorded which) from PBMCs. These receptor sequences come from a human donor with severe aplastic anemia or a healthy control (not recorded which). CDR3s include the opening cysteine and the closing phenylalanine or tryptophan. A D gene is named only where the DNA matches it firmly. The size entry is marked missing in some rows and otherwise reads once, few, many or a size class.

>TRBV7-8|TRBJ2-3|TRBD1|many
CASSSKGGGISTDTQYF
TGTGCCAGCAGCAGCAAAGGGGGCGGCATAAGCACAGATACGCAGTATTTT
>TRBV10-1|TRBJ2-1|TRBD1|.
CASSESKGTGFENEQFF
TGCGCCAGCAGTGAGTCGAAAGGGACAGGGTTTGAGAATGAGCAGTTCTTC
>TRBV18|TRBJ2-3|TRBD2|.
CASSRQLAGEADTQYF
TGTGCCAGCTCACGTCAACTAGCGGGGGAGGCAGATACGCAGTATTTT
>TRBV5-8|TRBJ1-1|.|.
CASSLIGLTEAFF
TGTGCCAGCAGCCTAATCGGTTTGACTGAAGCTTTCTTT
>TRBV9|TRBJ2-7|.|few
CASGSAYEQYF
TGTGCTTCCGGTTCGGCCTACGAGCAGTACTTC
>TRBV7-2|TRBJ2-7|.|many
CASSLQGIYEQYF
TGTGCCAGCAGCTTACAAGGGATCTACGAGCAGTACTTC
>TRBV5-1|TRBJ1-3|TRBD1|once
CASSVTGTGIGNAIYF
TGCGCCAGCAGCGTGACCGGGACAGGGATTGGAAACGCCATATATTTT
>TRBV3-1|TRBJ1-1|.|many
CASSQVAVTEAFF
TGTGCCAGCAGCCAAGTTGCGGTGACTGAAGCTTTCTTT
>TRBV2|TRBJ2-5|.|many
CASRSRGGETQYF
TGTGCCAGCCGGTCCAGGGGTGGGGAGACCCAGTACTTC
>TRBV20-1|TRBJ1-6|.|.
CSAPQGNSPLHF
TGCAGTGCTCCTCAAGGGAATTCACCCCTCCACTTT
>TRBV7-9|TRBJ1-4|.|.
CASSSPTGRSEKLFF
TGTGCCAGCAGCTCACCTACCGGCAGAAGTGAAAAACTGTTTTTT
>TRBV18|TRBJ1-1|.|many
CASSTDVNTEAFF
TGTGCCAGCTCCACAGATGTCAACACTGAAGCTTTCTTT
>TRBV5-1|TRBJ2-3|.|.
CASSFQEVPYTQYF
TGCGCCAGCAGCTTCCAGGAGGTACCGTATACGCAGTATTTT
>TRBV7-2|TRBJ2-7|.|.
CASSLARTGEQYF
TGTGCCAGCAGCTTAGCGCGAACGGGGGAGCAGTACTTC
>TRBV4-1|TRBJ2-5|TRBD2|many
CASSQERGGRETQYF
TGCGCCAGCAGCCAGGAGCGGGGGGGCCGGGAGACCCAGTACTTC
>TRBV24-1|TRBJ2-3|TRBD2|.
CATSDRLAGGEDTQYF
TGTGCCACCAGTGACCGTCTAGCGGGAGGGGAAGATACGCAGTATTTT
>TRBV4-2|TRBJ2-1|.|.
CASSPRIGGDGQFF
TGTGCCAGCAGCCCTAGGATAGGAGGGGATGGGCAGTTCTTC
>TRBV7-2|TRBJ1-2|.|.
CASSLGRRLAGEGDCYTF
TGTGCCAGCAGCTTAGGTCGTCGACTAGCGGGGGAAGGAGATTGCTACACCTTC
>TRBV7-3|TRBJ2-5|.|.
CATPGGRVPGEGETQYF
TGTGCCACCCCGGGGGGCCGCGTACCGGGGGAAGGAGAGACCCAGTACTTC
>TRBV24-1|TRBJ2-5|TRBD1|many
CATSDPGQGQETQYF
TGTGCCACCAGTGATCCGGGACAGGGGCAAGAGACCCAGTACTTC
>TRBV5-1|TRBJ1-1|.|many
CASTAGGTNTETFF
TGCGCCAGCACGGCGGGAGGTACGAACACTGAAACTTTCTTT
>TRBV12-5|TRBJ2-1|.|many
CASGFPGEQFF
TGTGCTAGTGGTTTCCCAGGAGAGCAGTTCTTC
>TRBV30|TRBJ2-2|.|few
CAWSVGGKTGELFF
TGTGCCTGGAGTGTAGGGGGAAAGACCGGGGAGCTGTTTTTT
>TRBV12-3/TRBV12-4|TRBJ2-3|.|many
CASALGGTAKSTDTQYF
TGTGCCAGCGCATTAGGGGGGACAGCGAAATCCACAGATACGCAGTATTTT
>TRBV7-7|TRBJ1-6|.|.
CASSAAQGPPPLHF
TGTGCTAGCAGCGCTGCGCAGGGCCCGCCACCCCTCCACTTT
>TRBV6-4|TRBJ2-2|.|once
CASSQTQNTGELFF
TGTGCCAGCTCTCAGACCCAGAACACCGGGGAGCTGTTTTTT
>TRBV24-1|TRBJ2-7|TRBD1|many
CATSDGGTGSPGEQYF
TGTGCCACCAGTGACGGAGGGACAGGCTCCCCGGGAGAGCAGTACTTC
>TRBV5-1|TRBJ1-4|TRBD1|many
CASRDDRGHYEKLFF
TGCGCCAGCAGGGACGACAGGGGGCATTATGAAAAACTGTTTTTT
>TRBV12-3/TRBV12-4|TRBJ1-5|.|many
CASSQGNQPQHF
TGTGCCAGCAGCCAGGGTAATCAGCCCCAGCATTTT
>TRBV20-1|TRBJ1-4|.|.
CSARDSVRDISLSLFF
TGCAGTGCTAGAGATTCGGTCAGGGACATATCATTGTCACTGTTTTTT
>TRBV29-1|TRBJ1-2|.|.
CSVEEGSRTF
TGCAGCGTTGAAGAAGGGTCACGCACCTTC